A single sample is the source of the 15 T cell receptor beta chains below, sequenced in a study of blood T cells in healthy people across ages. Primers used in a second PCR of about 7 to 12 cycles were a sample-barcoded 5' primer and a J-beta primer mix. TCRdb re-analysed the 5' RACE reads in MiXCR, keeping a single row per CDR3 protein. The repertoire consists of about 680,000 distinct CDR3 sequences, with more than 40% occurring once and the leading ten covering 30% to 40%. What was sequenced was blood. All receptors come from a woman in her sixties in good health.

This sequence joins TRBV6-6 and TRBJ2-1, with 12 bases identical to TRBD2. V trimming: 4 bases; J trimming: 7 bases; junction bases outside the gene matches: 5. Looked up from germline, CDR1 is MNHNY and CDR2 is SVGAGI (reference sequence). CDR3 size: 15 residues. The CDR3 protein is CASSSTSGGQNEQFF. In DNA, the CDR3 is TGTGCCAGCAGTTCAACTAGCGGGGGGCAAAATGAGCAGTTCTTC.

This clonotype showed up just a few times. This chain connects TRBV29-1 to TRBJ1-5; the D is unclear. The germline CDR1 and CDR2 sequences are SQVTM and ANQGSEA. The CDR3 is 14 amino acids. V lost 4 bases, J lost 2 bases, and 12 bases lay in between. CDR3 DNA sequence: TGCAGCGTTGCCCTTAGTGGGGGCAATCAGCCCCAGCATTTT. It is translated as CSVALSGGNQPQHF.

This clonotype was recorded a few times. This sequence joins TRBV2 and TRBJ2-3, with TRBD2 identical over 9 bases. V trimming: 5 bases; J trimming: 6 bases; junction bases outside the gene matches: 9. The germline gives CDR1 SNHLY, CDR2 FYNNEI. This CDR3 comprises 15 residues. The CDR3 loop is CASSPFSGSADTQYF. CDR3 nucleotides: TGTGCCAGCAGTCCCTTTAGCGGGAGCGCGGATACGCAGTATTTT.

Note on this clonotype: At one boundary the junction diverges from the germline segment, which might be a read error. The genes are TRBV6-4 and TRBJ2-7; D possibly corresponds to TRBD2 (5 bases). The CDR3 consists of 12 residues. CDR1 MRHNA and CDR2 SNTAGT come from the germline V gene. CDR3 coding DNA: TGCGCCAGCATCTTACAAGCGGAGATCCAGTACTTC. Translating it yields CASILQAEIQYF.

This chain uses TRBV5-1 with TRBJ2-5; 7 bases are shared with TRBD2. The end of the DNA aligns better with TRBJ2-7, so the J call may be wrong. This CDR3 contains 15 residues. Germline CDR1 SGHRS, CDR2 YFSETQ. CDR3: CASSLGSSGNYEQYF. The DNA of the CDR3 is TGCGCCAGCAGCTTGGGTTCCAGCGGGAACTACGAGCAGTACTTC.

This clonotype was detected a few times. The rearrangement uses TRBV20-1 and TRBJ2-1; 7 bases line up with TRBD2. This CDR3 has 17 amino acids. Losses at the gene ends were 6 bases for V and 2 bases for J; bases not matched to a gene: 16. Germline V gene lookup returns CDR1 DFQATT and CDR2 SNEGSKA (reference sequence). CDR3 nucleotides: TGCAGTGCCGCGGGACTACCAGGTATTTCGGCCTACAATGAGCAGTTCTTC. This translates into CSAAGLPGISAYNEQFF.

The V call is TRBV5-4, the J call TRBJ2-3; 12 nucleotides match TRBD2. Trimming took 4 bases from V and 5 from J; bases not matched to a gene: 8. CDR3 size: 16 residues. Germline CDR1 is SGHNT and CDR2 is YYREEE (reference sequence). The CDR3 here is CASSASSGRALDTQYF. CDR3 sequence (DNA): TGTGCCAGCAGCGCCTCTAGCGGGAGGGCCCTAGATACGCAGTATTTT.

The CDR3 here is CASSLWASALNEQFF. For the CDR3, the DNA is TGTGCCAGCAGTTTGTGGGCTAGCGCCTTGAACGAGCAGTTCTTC. The chain joins TRBV12-3 or TRBV12-4 to TRBJ2-1, with D tentatively TRBD2 (6 bases). The CDR3 is 15 residues long. Trimming took 3 bases from V and 10 from J, leaving 19 bases between them.

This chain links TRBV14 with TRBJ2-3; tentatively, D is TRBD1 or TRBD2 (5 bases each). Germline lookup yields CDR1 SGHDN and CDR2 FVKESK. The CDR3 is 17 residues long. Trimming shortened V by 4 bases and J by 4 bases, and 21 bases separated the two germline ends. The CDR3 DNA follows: TGTGCCAGCAGCCTATTAGCTGTCGGGACGAGCGCAGATACGCAGTATTTT. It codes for CASSLLAVGTSADTQYF. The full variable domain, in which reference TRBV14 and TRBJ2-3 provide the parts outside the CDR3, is EAGVTQFPSHSVIEKGQTVTLRCDPISGHDNLYWYRRVMGKEIKFLLHFVKESKQDESGMPNNRFLAERTGGTYSTLKVQPAELEDSGVYFCASSLLAVGTSADTQYFGPGTRLTVL.

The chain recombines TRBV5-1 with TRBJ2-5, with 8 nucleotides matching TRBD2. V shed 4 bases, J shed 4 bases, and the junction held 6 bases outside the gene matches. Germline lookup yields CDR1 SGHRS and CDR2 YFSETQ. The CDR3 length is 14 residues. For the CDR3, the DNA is TGCGCCAGCAGCCTGGGACTAGGTCCAGAGACCCAGTACTTC. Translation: CASSLGLGPETQYF.

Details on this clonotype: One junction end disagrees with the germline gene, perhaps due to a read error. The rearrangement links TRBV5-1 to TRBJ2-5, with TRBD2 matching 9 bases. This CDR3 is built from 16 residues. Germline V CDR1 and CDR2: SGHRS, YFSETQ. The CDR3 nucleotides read TGCGCCAGCAGCTTTGGGGCGGGAGGGACCCAAGAGACCCAGTATTTC. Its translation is CASSFGAGGTQETQYF.

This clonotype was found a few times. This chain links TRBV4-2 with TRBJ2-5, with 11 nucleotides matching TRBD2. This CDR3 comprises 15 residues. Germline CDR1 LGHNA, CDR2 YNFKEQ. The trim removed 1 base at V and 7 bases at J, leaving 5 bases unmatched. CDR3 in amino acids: CASSQATSGSGTQYF. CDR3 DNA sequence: TGTGCCAGCAGCCAAGCTACTAGCGGGAGTGGGACCCAGTACTTC.

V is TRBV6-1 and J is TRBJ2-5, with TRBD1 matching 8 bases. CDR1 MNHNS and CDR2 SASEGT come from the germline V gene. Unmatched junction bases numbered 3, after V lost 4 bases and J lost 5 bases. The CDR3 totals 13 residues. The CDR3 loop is CASSGHRGETQYF. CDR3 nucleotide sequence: TGTGCCAGCAGTGGTCACAGGGGGGAGACCCAGTACTTC.

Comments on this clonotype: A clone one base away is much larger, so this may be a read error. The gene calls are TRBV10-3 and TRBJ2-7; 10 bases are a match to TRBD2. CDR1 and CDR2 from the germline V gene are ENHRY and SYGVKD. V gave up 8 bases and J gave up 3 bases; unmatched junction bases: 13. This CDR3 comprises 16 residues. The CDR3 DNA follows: TGTGCCATCGGGGGCTCTAGCGGGAGTGTCAACTACGAGCAGTACTTC. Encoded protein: CAIGGSSGSVNYEQYF.

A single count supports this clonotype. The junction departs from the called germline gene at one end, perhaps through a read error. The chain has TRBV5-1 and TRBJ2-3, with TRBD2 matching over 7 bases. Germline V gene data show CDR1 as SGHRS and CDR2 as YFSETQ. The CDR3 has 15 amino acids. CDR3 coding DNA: TGCGCCAGCCGAAGAGCGGGGACCGACACAGATACGCGGTATTTT. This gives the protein CASRRAGTDTDTRYF.